This T cell receptor (beta chain) was captured in a study of cytomegalovirus exposure and HLA in healthy donors. Study results and caveats: In vitro checks showed that a few CMV-associated chains really do target CMV antigens. Most TCR sequences were rare, but some public TCRs occurred in many donors.

Germline values: CDR1 MNHNS, CDR2 SASEGT. The CDR3 has 13 amino acids. V was trimmed by 6 bases and J by 1 base, leaving 9 bases between them. Worth noting for this clone: The antigen remains undetermined.

This table comes from immunoSEQ multiplex PCR, and its TCRdb copy is limited to in-frame clones, with some not included. The sample holds about 74,000 clones, about 93% seen once. The sequenced sample was PBMCs. This clonotype originated in a woman between 18 and 30 years old in good health and CMV-seropositive. The chain combines TRBV6-1 with TRBJ1-1; D is possibly TRBD1 (6 bases). The CDR3 DNA follows: TGTGCCAGCAGAGGACAGTCGAACACTGAAGCTTTCTTT. It yields the protein CASRGQSNTEAFF.